A selection of T cell receptor beta chains follows, all from one sample in a study of blood T cell repertoires in COVID-19. TCRdb's copy holds only in-frame clones and misses some; the assay was immunoSEQ multiplex PCR. The table has around 190,000 clones, 65% to 90% seen once; the top ten hold approximately 1.5%. The sequenced sample consisted of peripheral blood. These receptors came from a human donor in a cohort sampled during active COVID-19. Each CDR3 is given with its conserved first and last residue. The order of the fields is D gene, J gene, clone size, V gene, CDR3 protein, CDR3 DNA. The D gene is left open where the match is weak. The size entry is marked missing in some rows and otherwise reads once, few, many or a size class.

D: TRBD1
J: TRBJ1-2
size: -
V: TRBV5-1
CDR3: CASSPDRGPTLWYGYTF
DNA: TGCGCCAGCAGCCCGGACAGGGGCCCTACTCTTTGGTATGGCTACACCTTC

D: -
J: TRBJ1-3
size: -
V: TRBV27
CDR3: CASSFRSPGQGLKQGPGNTIYF
DNA: TGTGCCAGCAGTTTTCGATCCCCCGGGCAGGGACTAAAGCAAGGGCCTGGAAACACCATATATTTT

D: -
J: TRBJ2-5
size: -
V: TRBV18
CDR3: CASSPLAAIAEETQYF
DNA: TGTGCCAGCTCACCATTGGCCGCGATAGCGGAAGAGACCCAGTACTTC

D: -
J: TRBJ1-3
size: -
V: TRBV7-9
CDR3: CASSITGRYSGNTIYF
DNA: TGTGCCAGCAGCATAACAGGGCGGTACTCTGGAAACACCATATATTTT

D: TRBD2
J: TRBJ2-7
size: -
V: TRBV7-2
CDR3: CASRTSGIYEQYF
DNA: TGTGCCAGCAGGACTAGCGGGATTTACGAGCAGTACTTC

D: -
J: TRBJ2-1
size: -
V: TRBV7-9
CDR3: CASSRDFSSYNEQFF
DNA: TGTGCCAGCAGCAGGGACTTTAGCTCCTACAATGAGCAGTTCTTC

D: TRBD2
J: TRBJ2-6
size: -
V: TRBV4-2
CDR3: CASSPGLAGGSGANVLTF
DNA: TGTGCCAGCAGCCCGGGACTAGCGGGAGGTTCTGGGGCCAACGTCCTGACTTTC

D: TRBD2
J: TRBJ2-7
size: -
V: TRBV4-2
CDR3: CASSQDRGTSGSSYEQYF
DNA: TGTGCCAGCAGCCAAGATAGGGGGACTAGCGGGAGCTCCTACGAGCAGTACTTC

D: -
J: TRBJ2-5
size: -
V: TRBV19
CDR3: CASSIVHGAQETQYF
DNA: TGTGCCAGTAGTATCGTGCATGGGGCCCAAGAGACCCAGTACTTC

D: -
J: TRBJ1-1
size: few
V: TRBV9
CDR3: CASSVAVGQGAFF
DNA: TGTGCCAGCAGCGTAGCTGTCGGACAAGGAGCTTTCTTT

D: TRBD2
J: TRBJ2-3
size: -
V: TRBV27
CDR3: CASKPVAGGPTDTQYF
DNA: TGTGCCAGCAAACCCGTAGCGGGGGGGCCCACAGATACGCAGTATTTT

D: TRBD1
J: TRBJ1-1
size: -
V: TRBV6-5
CDR3: CASSLWTGEGTEAFF
DNA: TGTGCCAGCAGTCTTTGGACAGGGGAAGGAACTGAAGCTTTCTTT

D: -
J: TRBJ2-1
size: -
V: TRBV5-5
CDR3: CASSLGYLGDNEQFF
DNA: TGTGCCAGCAGCTTGGGCTACCTAGGCGACAATGAGCAGTTCTTC

D: TRBD1
J: TRBJ1-1
size: -
V: TRBV12-3/TRBV12-4
CDR3: CASSPRQGAEAFF
DNA: TGTGCCAGCAGTCCAAGACAGGGGGCTGAAGCTTTCTTT

D: -
J: TRBJ2-7
size: -
V: TRBV2
CDR3: CASKAGPTYEQYF
DNA: TGTGCCAGCAAGGCGGGGCCTACCTACGAGCAGTACTTC